These T cell receptor beta chains were read from a single sample in a study of T cell repertoires in cytomegalovirus infection. TCRdb re-called the reads through MiXCR, storing one row per CDR3 protein. The data show nearly 550,000 distinct CDR3 sequences, with 16% seen just once and more than 20% held by the top ten. Sequenced material: CD8+ T cells from PBMCs. Every receptor here comes from a human donor in good health (CMV status not recorded). Some clones in this sample may be carry-over from other donors' samples. CDR3s include the opening cysteine and the closing phenylalanine or tryptophan. The D gene is left open where the match is weak. Clone size is not always given. Where it is, it says once, few, many or a class for expanded clones.

TRBJ2-1,TRBV7-9,.,many,TGTGCCAGCAGCCCGGGACTGTTGGGGTTATACAATGAGCAGTTCTTC,CASSPGLLGLYNEQFF
TRBJ1-3,TRBV7-9,.,many,TGTGCCAGCAGCTTAGCACAGCTGAACTCTGGAAACACCATATATTTT,CASSLAQLNSGNTIYF
TRBJ1-3,TRBV6-5,.,many,TGTGCCAGCAGTTACGGGACACAAGGAAACACCATATATTTT,CASSYGTQGNTIYF
TRBJ1-2,TRBV29-1,.,.,TGCAGCGTTGAAGCGCCCTCCCGGGGGCAAGGCTACACCTTC,CSVEAPSRGQGYTF
TRBJ2-1,TRBV6-8,TRBD1,.,TGTGCCAGCATCTTGGACAGGGTAGACTACAATGTGCAGTTCTTC,CASILDRVDYNVQFF
TRBJ2-4,TRBV7-9,TRBD1,.,TGTGCCAGCAGCCCCACAGGGGGAAACATTCAGTACTTC,CASSPTGGNIQYF
TRBJ1-4,TRBV6-1,.,.,TGTGCCAGTTCTTCAGGGATAGTTAATGAAAAACTGTTTTTT,CASSSGIVNEKLFF
TRBJ1-1,TRBV7-9,.,few,TGTGCCAGCAGCTTACAGGAATCTAAATATGTGAACACTGAAGCTTTCTTT,CASSLQESKYVNTEAFF
TRBJ2-3,TRBV27,TRBD1,.,TGTGCCAGCAGTTTAAGGGGCAGGGGGCCGACTAGTGCAGATACGCAGTATTTT,CASSLRGRGPTSADTQYF
TRBJ1-2,TRBV9,TRBD1,.,TGTGCCAGCAGCGCCCGGACAGGGCTTATCTATGGCTACACCTTC,CASSARTGLIYGYTF
TRBJ2-1,TRBV9,TRBD2,.,TGTGCCAGCAGCGGCTCCGGGACTAGCGCCAATGAGCAGTTCTTC,CASSGSGTSANEQFF